Sequencing of this T cell receptor beta chain was carried out in a study of blood T cell repertoires in COVID-19. The length of the CDR3 is 12 residues. Germline CDR1 is SQVTM and CDR2 is ANQGSEA. V lost 8 bases to trimming and J lost 3 bases, with 12 bases between them. Data came from immunoSEQ multiplex PCR; TCRdb stores just in-frame clones and leaves some out. Counted here are 30,000 to 40,000 clones, more than 80% occurring once; the ten biggest clones make up 13% to 15%. The specimen was peripheral blood. This TCR derives from a woman aged 70-85 years with acute or convalescent COVID-19. J is TRBJ2-3 and V is TRBV29-1; D possibly corresponds to TRBD1 (6 bases). Written as DNA, the CDR3 is TGCAGCACCAAAACAGGGACAGATACGCAGTATTTT. It yields the protein CSTKTGTDTQYF.